Listed here are 24 T cell receptor beta chains from one sample, sequenced in a study of blood T cell repertoires in COVID-19. Here immunoSEQ multiplex PCR was the method, and the copy in TCRdb shows in-frame clones only, minus some. The data contain around 63,000 clones, roughly nine tenths of them singletons. Source material: peripheral blood. These receptors came from a woman aged 55-70 years with COVID-19, enrolled during active disease.

This chain uses TRBV19 with TRBJ1-4, with TRBD1 identical over 9 bases. CDR1 and CDR2 (germline): LNHDA, SQIVND (reference sequence). The junction had 9 bases not matched to a gene; V was cut back by 7 bases and J by 6 bases. The length of the CDR3 is 15 residues. In DNA, the CDR3 is TGTGCCAGTACTACGACAGGGGGACTTCATGAAAAACTGTTTTTT. Translating it yields CASTTTGGLHEKLFF.

This chain joins TRBV18 and TRBJ1-2; no clear D. Germline assignment: CDR1 KGHSH and CDR2 LQKENI. Trimming left V 3 bases short and J 4 bases short, with 15 bases between. The CDR3 loop spans 15 amino acids. The CDR3 here is CASSPRADNSYGYTF. CDR3 in DNA: TGTGCCAGCTCACCTCGTGCCGACAACTCCTATGGCTACACCTTC.

This chain connects TRBV6-5 to TRBJ2-3, with TRBD2 matching over 12 bases. The V gene end was trimmed by 8 bases and the J gene end by 10 bases; junction bases not matched to a gene: 7. Germline V CDR1 and CDR2: MNHEY, SVGAGI. The CDR3 has 13 amino acids. CDR3 region: CASLTSGSGSQYF. In DNA form, the CDR3 reads TGTGCCAGCCTGACTAGCGGGAGTGGGTCGCAGTATTTT.

The J gene is TRBJ1-2, the V gene TRBV7-6; 12 nucleotides agree with TRBD1. Germline lookup yields CDR1 SGHVS and CDR2 FNYEAQ. The CDR3 is 15 residues long. Unmatched junction bases numbered 3, after V lost 5 bases and J lost 2 bases. The CDR3 DNA sequence: TGTGCCAGCAGCCCTGGGACAGGGGGCAACTATGGCTACACCTTC. This translates into CASSPGTGGNYGYTF.

This sequence joins TRBV15 and TRBJ1-1; the match to TRBD1 covers 12 bases. V lost 0 bases and J lost 5; bases outside the gene matches: 16. The CDR3 runs 20 residues. Germline V gives CDR1 LNHNV, CDR2 YYDKDF (reference sequence). CDR3 sequence reads: CATSRDRRIGTGGFGTEAFF. The DNA of the CDR3 is TGTGCCACCAGCAGAGATCGGCGCATCGGGACAGGGGGCTTCGGGACTGAAGCTTTCTTT.

This chain uses TRBV6-2 or TRBV6-3 with TRBJ2-1; 9 positions match TRBD2. The CDR3 runs to 15 residues. V lost 5 bases and J lost 7; bases outside the gene matches: 9. Germline loops: CDR1 MNHEY, CDR2 SVGEGT. CDR3 region: CASSLHAGGPNEQFF. CDR3 sequence (DNA): TGTGCCAGCAGTCTCCACGCGGGAGGGCCGAATGAGCAGTTCTTC.

The V and J genes are TRBV18 and TRBJ1-2; no reliable D call. CDR1 is KGHSH, CDR2 LQKENI, per germline. The ends were cut back, 2 bases at V and 0 bases at J, with 4 bases in the middle. CDR3 length: 13 amino acids. The CDR3 DNA sequence: TGTGCCAGCTCACCAGAGCCTAACTATGGCTACACCTTC. It specifies CASSPEPNYGYTF.

This rearrangement joins TRBV4-2 to TRBJ1-3; tentatively, D is TRBD1 (5 bases). The CDR3 extends over 17 amino acids. Germline V gene lookup returns CDR1 LGHNA and CDR2 YNFKEQ. The germline V and J ends were trimmed by 0 bases and 1 base, with 13 bases remaining between them. CDR3 sequence (DNA): TGTGCCAGCAGCCAAGATCTTAGGGCAGGGTCTGGAAACACCATATATTTT. It yields the protein CASSQDLRAGSGNTIYF.

This chain links TRBV4-1 with TRBJ1-5, with 7 bases lining up with TRBD1. V shed 0 bases, J shed 10 bases, and the junction held 12 bases outside the gene matches. The V gene's germline CDR1 is MGHRA and CDR2 YSYEKL. The CDR3 runs 16 residues. DNA of the CDR3: TGCGCCAGCAGCCAAGATAGGAGCCAGGGGGTTCTCCCCCAGCATTTT. Its translation: CASSQDRSQGVLPQHF.

The chain couples TRBV6-5 to TRBJ2-1, with TRBD2 matching over 16 bases. CDR3 length: 16 residues. Per the germline V gene, CDR1 is MNHEY and CDR2 is SVGAGI. J gave up 10 bases and V 4 bases, and 7 bases lay outside the gene matches. The CDR3 sequence is CASSSPGTSGREEQFF. Written as DNA, the CDR3 is TGTGCCAGCAGTTCCCCCGGGACTAGCGGGAGGGAAGAGCAGTTCTTC.

The V and J genes are TRBV2 and TRBJ2-4; 9 nucleotides agree with TRBD1. Germline loops: CDR1 SNHLY, CDR2 FYNNEI. The length of the CDR3 is 17 residues. With V trimmed by 2 bases and J by 0 bases, 5 bases remained unmatched. As DNA, the CDR3 is TGTGCCAGCAGTGAACGACAGGGGGAGGTAGCCAAAAACATTCAGTACTTC. It translates to CASSERQGEVAKNIQYF.

The V gene is TRBV4-3, the J gene TRBJ1-4, with D unclear. This CDR3 spans 17 amino acids. Per the germline V gene, CDR1 is LGHNA and CDR2 is YSLEER. Trimming shortened V by 1 base and J by 3 bases, and 15 bases separated the two germline ends. The CDR3 DNA is TGCGCCAGCAGCCAAGGCGACTGGGGAGCGGCTAATGAAAAACTGTTTTTT. The encoded protein is CASSQGDWGAANEKLFF.

V usage is TRBV6-1 and J usage is TRBJ2-1; D may be TRBD2 (5 bases). CDR3 size: 15 residues. Trimming cost V 2 bases and J 1 base, with 9 bases left between them. Germline V gene sequence: CDR1 MNHNS, CDR2 SASEGT. The CDR3 here is CASSENRGSYNEQFF. CDR3 DNA sequence: TGTGCCAGCAGTGAAAATCGGGGTTCCTACAATGAGCAGTTCTTC.

V gene TRBV3-1 (or the pseudogene TRBV3-2) combines with J gene TRBJ2-5, with 8 bases that match TRBD1. V shed 0 bases and J 5 bases; nucleotides not matched to a gene: 2. Germline CDR1 is LGHDT and CDR2 is YNNKEL (reference sequence). This CDR3 is built from 14 residues. The CDR3 spells CASSQDYRGETQYF. Here the CDR3 DNA reads TGTGCCAGCAGCCAAGACTACAGGGGGGAGACCCAGTACTTC.

The chain combines TRBV3-1 (or the pseudogene TRBV3-2) with TRBJ2-7; TRBD2 agrees at 7 bases. This CDR3 has 17 residues. CDR1 LGHDT and CDR2 YNNKEL come from the germline V gene (reference sequence). Unmatched junction bases numbered 9, after V lost 1 base and J lost 0 bases. Here the CDR3 DNA reads TGTGCCAGCAGCCAAGGAAGAGGGCGGGAGATCTCCTACGAGCAGTACTTC. Translated, it gives CASSQGRGREISYEQYF.

This clone was picked up one time. This CDR3 is CASSLTGTGSYNSPLHF. CDR3 coding DNA: TGTGCCAGCAGCTTAACGGGAACAGGGTCCTATAATTCACCCCTCCACTTT. The chain uses TRBV11-2 and TRBJ1-6; a possible D gene is TRBD1 (6 bases). V gave up 2 bases and J gave up 1 base, with 12 bases separating them. The CDR3 covers 17 residues. Germline V lookup: CDR1 SGHAT, CDR2 FQNNGV.

In DNA, the CDR3 is TGTGCCAGCAGCCCTTACTCCGTCAGGGGCACTGAAGCTTTCTTT. This sequence encodes CASSPYSVRGTEAFF. The chain couples TRBV11-3 to TRBJ1-1, with D possibly being TRBD1 (6 bases). The CDR3 length is 15 residues. From germline, CDR1 is SGHNT and CDR2 YENEEA. Trimming removed 5 bases at V and 4 bases at J, with 17 bases between. Full variable domain (remainder filled in from reference TRBV11-3 and TRBJ1-1): EAGVVQSPRYKIIEKKQPVAFWCNPISGHNTLYWYLQNLGQGPELLIRYENEEAVDDSQLPKDRFSAERLKGVDSTLKIQPAELGDSAVYLCASSPYSVRGTEAFFGQGTRLTVV.

The chain joins TRBV6-5 to TRBJ1-5; D remains ambiguous. The germline CDR1 and CDR2 sequences are MNHEY and SVGAGI. The V end was cut by 0 bases, the J end by 0 bases, with 6 bases between. The length of the CDR3 is 15 residues. CDR3 region: CASSYSLYSNQPQHF. The CDR3 DNA reads TGTGCCAGCAGTTACTCCCTCTATAGCAATCAGCCCCAGCATTTT.

As DNA, the CDR3 is TGTGCCAGTAGCCGGACAGGGGTTTCCTACGAGCAGTACTTC. Its protein is CASSRTGVSYEQYF. This chain joins TRBV19 and TRBJ2-7; 9 bases are a match to TRBD1. Per the germline V gene, CDR1 is LNHDA and CDR2 is SQIVND (reference sequence). The CDR3 extends over 14 amino acids. Losses at the gene ends were 6 bases for V and 1 base for J; bases not matched to a gene: 4.

The rearrangement joins TRBV7-9 to TRBJ2-1; 9 nucleotides agree with TRBD2. Unmatched junction bases numbered 8, after V lost 4 bases and J lost 4 bases. CDR1 and CDR2 (germline): SEHNR, FQNEAQ (reference sequence). The CDR3 covers 16 residues. The CDR3 loop is CASSSPSGNLYNEQFF. CDR3 coding DNA: TGTGCCAGCAGCTCCCCTAGCGGGAACCTTTACAATGAGCAGTTCTTC. Full variable domain (missing parts from reference TRBV7-9 and TRBJ2-1): DTGVSQNPRHKITKRGQNVTFRCDPISEHNRLYWYRQTLGQGPEFLTYFQNEAQLEKSRLLSDRFSAERPKGSFSTLEIQRTEQGDSAMYLCASSSPSGNLYNEQFFGPGTRLTVL.

The gene calls are TRBV4-3 and TRBJ1-1; D is possibly TRBD1 (6 bases). Trimming cost V 4 bases and J 11 bases, with 17 bases left between them. The CDR3 runs to 13 residues. CDR1 LGHNA and CDR2 YSLEER come from the germline V gene. CDR3 loop: CASSLLQGDWAFF. The DNA of the CDR3 is TGCGCCAGCAGCCTTTTACAGGGAGATTGGGCTTTCTTT.

J is TRBJ1-5 and V is TRBV19; a weak D match, TRBD1 (6 bases). The V and J ends lost 9 bases and 0 bases respectively, with 12 bases between them. CDR3 length: 14 residues. Per the germline V gene, CDR1 is LNHDA and CDR2 is SQIVND (reference sequence). CDR3 coding DNA: TGTGCCAGCAAGGACAGACATAGCAATCAGCCCCAGCATTTT. Amino acids: CASKDRHSNQPQHF.

The sample holds a few counts of this clone. The chain carries TRBV29-1 and TRBJ1-2; possibly TRBD1 for D (6 bases). Germline V lookup: CDR1 SQVTM, CDR2 ANQGSEA. The CDR3 extends over 13 amino acids. V lost 7 bases to trimming and J lost 0 bases, with 12 bases between them. CDR3 nucleotides: TGCAGCGCCCAGGCAGGGGCTAACTATGGCTACACCTTC. It encodes CSAQAGANYGYTF.

The J gene is TRBJ2-5, the V gene TRBV19; D might be TRBD1 (5 bases). V was cut by 3 bases and J by 0 bases, with 8 bases left in between. CDR3 length: 14 amino acids. Germline lookup yields CDR1 LNHDA and CDR2 SQIVND (reference sequence). CDR3 in amino acids: CASSMGRYQETQYF. Here the CDR3 DNA reads TGTGCCAGTAGTATGGGGCGGTACCAAGAGACCCAGTACTTC.